Sequencing of this TCR beta chain was carried out in a study of prognosis after radiotherapy for stage I lung cancer. Across the whole study: Stereotactic body radiotherapy was given without concurrent therapy, and no patient received both at once. A few developed distant metastases after radiotherapy (median 7 months), and some 16 had no significant progression. The study, taken as a whole, reports: A fall in unique TCR clone counts followed stereotactic body radiation therapy, with medians of roughly 10,000 versus 7,000.

The CDR3 has 15 residues. V was cut by 3 bases and J by 0 bases, with 12 bases left in between. From germline, CDR1 is DFQATT and CDR2 SNEGSKA (reference sequence). TCR beta CDR3 amplification from genomic DNA was performed by two-round multiplex PCR. The first round of PCR was done with primers that matched each TRBV and TRBJ gene. TCRdb passed the multiplex PCR reads through MiXCR, listing each CDR3 protein once. The sample yields tens of thousands of distinct CDR3 sequences, around 40% seen once. Peripheral blood, 6 to 7.5 milliliters per draw, was collected at each of two time points. This clonotype has ten or more counts. The antigen is not known.

The source was PBMCs, collected before or after stereotactic body radiation therapy (not recorded which). The TCR was taken from a donor at least 50 years old with non-small cell lung cancer. J is TRBJ2-1 and V is TRBV20-1, with D perhaps matching TRBD2 (6 bases). As DNA, the CDR3 is TGCAGTGCTAGGGGGTGGGACTCCTCCTACAATGAGCAGTTCTTC. It is translated as CSARGWDSSYNEQFF.